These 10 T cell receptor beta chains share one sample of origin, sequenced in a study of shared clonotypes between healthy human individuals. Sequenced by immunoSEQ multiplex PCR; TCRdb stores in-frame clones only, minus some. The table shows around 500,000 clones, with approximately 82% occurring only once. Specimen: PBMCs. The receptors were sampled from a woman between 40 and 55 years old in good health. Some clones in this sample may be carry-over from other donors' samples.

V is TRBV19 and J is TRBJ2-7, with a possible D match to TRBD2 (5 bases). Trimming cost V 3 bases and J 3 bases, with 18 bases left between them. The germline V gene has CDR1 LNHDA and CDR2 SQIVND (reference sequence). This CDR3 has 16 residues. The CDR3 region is CASSMRASSPLYEQYF. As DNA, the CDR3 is TGTGCCAGTAGTATGAGGGCTAGCTCCCCGCTCTACGAGCAGTACTTC. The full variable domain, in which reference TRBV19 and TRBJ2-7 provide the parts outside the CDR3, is DGGITQSPKYLFRKEGQNVTLSCEQNLNHDAMYWYRQDPGQGLRLIYYSQIVNDFQKGDIAEGYSVSREKKESFPLTVTSAQKNPTAFYLCASSMRASSPLYEQYFGPGTRLTVT.

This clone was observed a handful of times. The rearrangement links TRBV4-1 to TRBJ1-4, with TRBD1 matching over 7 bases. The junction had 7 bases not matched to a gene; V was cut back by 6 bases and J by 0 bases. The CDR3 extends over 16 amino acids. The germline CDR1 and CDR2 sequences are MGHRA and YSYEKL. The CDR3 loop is CASSTGDTSTNEKLFF. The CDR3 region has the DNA TGCGCCAGCAGTACAGGGGATACGTCAACTAATGAAAAACTGTTTTTT.

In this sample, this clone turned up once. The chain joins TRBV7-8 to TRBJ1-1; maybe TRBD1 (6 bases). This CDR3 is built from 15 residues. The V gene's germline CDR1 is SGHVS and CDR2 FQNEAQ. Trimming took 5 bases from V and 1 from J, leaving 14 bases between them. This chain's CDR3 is CASSPDWGANTEAFF. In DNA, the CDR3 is TGTGCCAGCAGCCCCGACTGGGGGGCGAACACTGAAGCTTTCTTT.

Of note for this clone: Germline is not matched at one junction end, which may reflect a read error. CDR3 coding DNA: TGTGCTAGCAGCCAAGGGACAGTTACGCGGCAGTACTTC. This sequence encodes CASSQGTVTRQYF. The V gene is TRBV7-7, the J gene TRBJ2-7; TRBD1 matches 7 bases. The CDR3 runs to 13 residues. The V gene's germline CDR1 is SSHAT and CDR2 FNYEAQ (reference sequence).

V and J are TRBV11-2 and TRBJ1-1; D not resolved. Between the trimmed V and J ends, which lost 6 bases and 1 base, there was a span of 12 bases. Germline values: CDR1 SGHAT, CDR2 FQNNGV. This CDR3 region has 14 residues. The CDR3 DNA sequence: TGTGCCAGCAGTCGCGGGCCGACGAACACTGAAGCTTTCTTT. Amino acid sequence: CASSRGPTNTEAFF.

CDR3 sequence (DNA): TGTGCCAGCAGCTTGGGACCCGACAGGCGAGACTACGAGCAGTACTTC. Translating gives CASSLGPDRRDYEQYF. The chain is built from TRBV5-4 and TRBJ2-7, with a weak D call TRBD1 (6 bases). This CDR3 is built from 16 residues. V was trimmed by 0 bases and J by 3 bases, leaving 16 bases between them. From germline, CDR1 is SGHNT and CDR2 YYREEE (reference sequence).

CDR3 sequence: CASSQDTASGSREQFF. The CDR3 DNA reads TGTGCCAGCAGCCAAGATACGGCTAGCGGGAGTCGGGAGCAGTTCTTC. This sequence joins TRBV4-2 and TRBJ2-1, with TRBD2 identical over 10 bases. From germline, CDR1 is LGHNA and CDR2 YNFKEQ. CDR3 length: 16 amino acids. Germline trimming cut 0 bases from V and 10 bases from J; bases unmatched to any gene: 9.

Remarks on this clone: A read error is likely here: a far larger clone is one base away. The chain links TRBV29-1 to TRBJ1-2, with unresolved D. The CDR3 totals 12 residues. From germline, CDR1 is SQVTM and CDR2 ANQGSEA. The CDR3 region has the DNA TGCAGCGTTGAAGACCATAACTATGGCTACGCCTTC. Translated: CSVEDHNYGYAF.

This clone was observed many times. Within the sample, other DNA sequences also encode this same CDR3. The CDR3 loop reads CASTGNNEQFF. The DNA for the CDR3 is TGTGCCAGCACGGGGAACAATGAGCAGTTCTTC. V gene TRBV2 combines with J gene TRBJ2-1; tentative D call: TRBD2 (5 bases). From germline, CDR1 is SNHLY and CDR2 FYNNEI. CDR3 length: 11 amino acids. Trimming pared 7 bases from V and 5 bases from J, leaving 6 bases between.

Here the CDR3 reads CASSSFRGGYTF. DNA for the CDR3: TGTGCCAGCAGCTCCTTCAGGGGTGGCTACACCTTC. The V and J genes are TRBV11-2 and TRBJ1-2; weak D call: TRBD1 (6 bases). Trimming stripped 4 bases from V and 7 bases from J, with 10 bases between. The germline V gene has CDR1 SGHAT and CDR2 FQNNGV. CDR3 length: 12 residues.